The clone carrying this T cell receptor beta chain appeared once. As yet, its antigen is unknown. Per germline, CDR1 MNHEY and CDR2 SMNVEV (reference sequence). V gave up 7 bases and J gave up 14 bases; unmatched junction bases: 11. This CDR3 has 12 residues. Method: immunoSEQ multiplex PCR; TCRdb's copy keeps in-frame clones and lacks some. This table has 35,000 to 45,000 clones, roughly 94% appearing once. These data belong to a study of T cell clonotyping in hematopoietic cell transplantation. About the study: Pretransplant recipient samples were taken after cytoreduction. General study points: Cells were unsorted, so CD4 and CD8 contributions were not separated. At the given depth, recipient repertoires were over 95% de novo clonotypes.

Regarding time point: recipient sample about 28 days before transplant, after cytoreduction. The sequence was obtained from a middle-aged man with chronic myeloid leukemia. Some clones in this sample may be carry-over from other donors' samples. The rearrangement joins TRBV27 to TRBJ1-1; 9 nucleotides agree with TRBD1. The sample was peripheral blood mononuclear cells, taken before stem cell transplant. CDR3 sequence (DNA): TGTGCCAGCAAGGGGCCGGACAGGGGTATATTCTTT. Translation gives CASKGPDRGIFF.